The entry below gives a single T cell receptor beta chain sequence along with its context. What it binds is not known. The CDR3 covers 15 residues. The ends were cut back, 2 bases at V and 1 base at J, with 10 bases in the middle. Germline V gene lookup returns CDR1 SGHRS and CDR2 YFSETQ. This sample is drawn from a study of graft-versus-host responses after intestinal transplantation. About the research overall: Transplants given to recipients were multivisceral, liver-intestinal, or isolated intestinal.

Study-wide results and caveats: When patients had graft-donor T cell macrochimerism, their allografts held high graft-versus-host to host-versus-graft clonal ratios.

TCRdb's copy holds only in-frame clones and misses some; the assay was immunoSEQ multiplex PCR. The sample has roughly 34,000 clones, approximately 94% seen once. The rearrangement joins TRBV5-1 to TRBJ2-4; D remains ambiguous. This clonotype originated in a human donor who was the organ donor for an intestinal transplant. Sample: unstimulated CD4+ T cells sorted from spleen or lymph node cells, taken before transplant. The CDR3 DNA reads as TGCGCCAGCAGCTTCCTTATGGGGGCCAAAAACATTCAGTACTTC. It translates to CASSFLMGAKNIQYF. The full variable domain, rest sourced from reference TRBV5-1 and TRBJ2-4, is KAGVTQTPRYLIKTRGQQVTLSCSPISGHRSVSWYQQTPGQGLQFLFEYFSETQRNKGNFPGRFSGRQFSNSRSEMNVSTLELGDSALYLCASSFLMGAKNIQYFGAGTRLSVL.